This T cell receptor beta chain came from a study of cytomegalovirus exposure and HLA in healthy donors. Study-wide findings and caveats: TCR beta V- and J-gene trimming, according to a later analysis, was linked to a missense DCLRE1C variant. Usually a TCR sequence was rare, but some public TCRs were found in many donors.

The PCR contained 60 Vbeta and 13 Jbeta primers. Sequencing used immunoSEQ multiplex PCR; TCRdb keeps in-frame clones, though not all of them. The sample lists roughly 120,000 clones; approximately 80% were seen once. This clone was seen a handful of times. The target antigen is unknown. Healthy bone marrow donors made up the donors. From germline, CDR1 is LGHNT and CDR2 FRNRAP. Germline trimming cut 3 bases from V and 2 bases from J; bases unmatched to any gene: 4. The CDR3 length is 14 residues. Sequencing was performed on PBMCs. The rearrangement uses TRBV12-5 and TRBJ2-7, with 7 positions matching TRBD1. The clonotype originates from a woman aged 25 to 39 in good health and CMV-seronegative. CDR3 DNA: TGTGCTAGTGGTTTAACCGGGACAGCCTACGAGCAGTACTTC. It encodes CASGLTGTAYEQYF.